This T cell receptor (beta chain) was sequenced for a study of CD8+CD57+ T cells in acquired aplastic anemia. Study-wide background: DNA per sorted CD4+ or CD8+ sample ranged about 0.17 to 30 ug, averaging about 3.4 ug. Notes on the study in general: Any difference that existed in CD8+ Simpson's diversity between patients and controls was not significant. Overlapping CD8+ CDR3 repertoires of patients and controls contained roughly 29 shared sequences.

Those patients picked for sequencing had displayed CD8+CD57+ cell expansion on flow cytometry. No therapy was given to patients before blood sampling. A remark on this clonotype: As yet, its antigen is unknown.

CDR3 length: 15 residues. Germline V gene sequence: CDR1 DFQATT, CDR2 SNEGSKA (reference sequence). Deletions cut 5 bases from V and 2 bases from J, with 16 bases between. Genomic DNA templated the TCR beta VDJ and CDR3 profiling. TCRdb reprocessed the reads via MiXCR and lists one record per CDR3 protein. This table holds 160,000 or so distinct CDR3 sequences, more than 45% found once. The chain is built from TRBV20-1 and TRBJ1-5; D might be TRBD1 (6 bases). What was sequenced was sorted CD4+, CD8+, or CD8+CD57+ T cells (not recorded which) from PBMCs. This TCR was recovered from a human donor with aplastic anemia. For the CDR3, the DNA is TGCAGTGCTGGGGCAGGGGTGAGGCGCAATCAGCCCCAGCATTTT. It yields the protein CSAGAGVRRNQPQHF.